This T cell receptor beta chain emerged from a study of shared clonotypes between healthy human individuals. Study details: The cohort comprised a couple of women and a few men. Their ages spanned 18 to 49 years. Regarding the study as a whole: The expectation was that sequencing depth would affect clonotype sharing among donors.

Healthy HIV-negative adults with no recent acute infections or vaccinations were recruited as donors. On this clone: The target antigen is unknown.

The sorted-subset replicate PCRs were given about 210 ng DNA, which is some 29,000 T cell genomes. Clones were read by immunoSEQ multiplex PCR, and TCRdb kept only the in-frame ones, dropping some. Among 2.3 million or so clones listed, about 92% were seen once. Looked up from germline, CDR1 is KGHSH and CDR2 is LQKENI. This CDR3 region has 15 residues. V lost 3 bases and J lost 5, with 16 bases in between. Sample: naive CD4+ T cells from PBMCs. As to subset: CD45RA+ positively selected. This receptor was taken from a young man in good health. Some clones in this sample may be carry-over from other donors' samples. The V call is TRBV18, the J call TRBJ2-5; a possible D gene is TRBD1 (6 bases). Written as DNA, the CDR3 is TGTGCCAGCTCACCCCCTAGGGGGATGAGGGAGACCCAGTACTTC. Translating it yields CASSPPRGMRETQYF.